What follows are 9 T cell receptor beta chains derived from one specimen sequenced in a study of identical twins (dated by TCRdb to about 2016). Library preparation was by 5' RACE. The instrument was an Illumina HiSeq 2000. TCRdb cleaned the public reads at Q25 with fastp, built clones with MiXCR and kept in-frame beta chains. For every CDR3 protein sequence, its rows merge into one entry that carries the most common genes and DNA. Within this sample are 220,000 or so distinct CDR3 sequences, with approximately 7% of them counted one time only. Roughly 3.6% of the sample is taken by the ten largest. These data also formed part of another study, on yellow fever vaccine responses in identical twins.

The sample was memory (CD45RO+) T cells sorted from blood. The sample's cell subset or site, from its label and the paper: CD45RO+ enriched T cells. The origin of the receptors is a woman aged 18-29 years in good health.

The chain combines TRBV7-8 with TRBJ2-7; 9 positions match TRBD1. This CDR3 has 17 amino acids. J was trimmed by 4 bases and V by 5 bases; bases with no gene match: 15. Germline lookup yields CDR1 SGHVS and CDR2 FQNEAQ. CDR3 DNA: TGTGCCAGCAGCCCCCCAGCGGCGGGACAGGGATCGTACGAGCAGTACTTC. This codes for CASSPPAAGQGSYEQYF.

This clonotype was found many times. The chain recombines TRBV6-5 with TRBJ2-5; 11 nucleotides align to TRBD1. V shed 4 bases and J 5 bases; nucleotides not matched to a gene: 6. Germline assignment: CDR1 MNHEY and CDR2 SVGAGI. The CDR3 has 15 residues. CDR3 protein: CASSSGQGASETQYF. The CDR3 nucleotides are TGTGCCAGCAGTTCTGGACAGGGGGCATCTGAGACCCAGTACTTC.

The chain carries TRBV6-2 or TRBV6-3 and TRBJ2-1, with a weak D call TRBD1 (6 bases). Germline V gene data show CDR1 as MNHEY and CDR2 as SVGEGT. The V gene lost 5 bases and the J gene lost 7 bases, with 18 bases spanning the gap. This CDR3 is 15 amino acids long. The CDR3 sequence is CASSDPRQGFNEQFF. The CDR3 nucleotides read TGTGCCAGCAGTGATCCCCGGCAGGGGTTTAATGAGCAGTTCTTC.

This clonotype was counted at least ten times. The V gene is TRBV29-1, the J gene TRBJ2-5, with TRBD2 identical over 8 bases. The germline CDR1 and CDR2 sequences are SQVTM and ANQGSEA. The CDR3 is 14 residues long. J gave up 1 base and V 4 bases, and 5 bases lay outside the gene matches. The CDR3: CSVAGGRSQETQYF. The CDR3 DNA reads TGCAGCGTTGCGGGCGGGAGGAGCCAAGAGACCCAGTACTTC.

This clonotype has at least ten counts. The chain is built from TRBV5-1 and TRBJ1-4; D may be TRBD1 (5 bases). V lost 0 bases and J lost 0, with 6 bases in between. This CDR3 comprises 15 residues. Germline CDR1 and CDR2: SGHRS and YFSETQ. CDR3 in amino acids: CASSLGGTTNEKLFF. In nucleotides, the CDR3 is TGCGCCAGCAGCTTGGGGGGGACAACTAATGAAAAACTGTTTTTT.

V usage is TRBV28 and J usage is TRBJ1-2; D not resolved. This CDR3 is built from 12 residues. Germline V gives CDR1 MDHEN, CDR2 SYDVKM. The V end lost 10 bases, the J end lost 5 bases, and 14 bases lay between the germline ends. The CDR3 spells CATHPGAYGYTF. The CDR3 region has the DNA TGTGCCACCCACCCAGGCGCTTATGGCTACACCTTC.

This clonotype turned up a few times. The rearrangement links TRBV5-1 to TRBJ1-4; 9 bases match TRBD1. Looked up from germline, CDR1 is SGHRS and CDR2 is YFSETQ. With V trimmed by 0 bases and J by 9 bases, 3 bases remained unmatched. This CDR3 contains 14 residues. In DNA form, the CDR3 reads TGCGCCAGCAGCTTGGACGGACAGGGGCAAAAACTGTTTTTT. Protein product: CASSLDGQGQKLFF.

The rearrangement links TRBV20-1 to TRBJ2-3; 7 bases are shared with TRBD1. The CDR3 has 14 amino acids. CDR1 and CDR2 (germline): DFQATT, SNEGSKA (reference sequence). With V trimmed by 4 bases and J by 5 bases, 9 bases remained unmatched. The CDR3 DNA follows: TGCAGTGCTACCGACAGGGAGAGTTTAGATACGCAGTATTTT. It translates to CSATDRESLDTQYF.

This clonotype came up many times. The chain joins TRBV20-1 to TRBJ2-7; 8 bases are shared with TRBD1. V shed 3 bases, J shed 4 bases, and the junction held 5 bases outside the gene matches. The CDR3 runs 13 residues. Germline V gene data show CDR1 as DFQATT and CDR2 as SNEGSKA (reference sequence). The CDR3 DNA reads TGCAGTGCTAGTAACCAGGGGGCTTACGAGCAGTACTTC. Protein: CSASNQGAYEQYF.